Listed below are T cell receptor beta chains from one sample, sequenced in a study of blood T cells in healthy people across ages. One entry per CDR3 protein, called by TCRdb with MiXCR from the 5' RACE reads. Of around 2 million distinct CDR3 sequences detected, around 40% appear once; the ten largest clones hold under 25%. The sequenced sample was blood. The receptors stem from a human donor in good health. Both conserved end residues are trimmed from each CDR3.

V gene	CDR3 protein
TRBV28	ATRGRATVPGYT
TRBV5-1	ASSLITWEAPDTQY
TRBV4-3	ASSQEGRRGSSYNEQF
TRBV11-2	ASSSATSGGYYNEQF
TRBV20-1	SATLDRSGANVLT
TRBV28	ASSISGISGGADYNEQF
TRBV12-1	ASSFLPGTVNQPQH
TRBV2	ASSETRGNSPLH
TRBV6-6	ASSPGPFPYEQY
TRBV7-2	ASSLGYLQTQY
TRBV10-3	ATKTSGDVDTQY
TRBV12-5	ASGASVTEAF
TRBV11-2	AGSLGQGWGYT
TRBV4-3	AGSQGGGRDTEAF
TRBV15	ATSRGYGPLGETQY
TRBV13	ASSSQNLRQASPLH
TRBV4-1	ASSQDKIGTGYSGANVLT
TRBV25-1	ASRGQDIHGYT
TRBV7-8	ASSLFDPQY
TRBV10-3	AIGEMTGYGYT
TRBV29-1	GVEEETGKTYEQY
TRBV20-1	SAGSYTDTQY
TRBV7-7	ASSPELTADTQY
TRBV5-1	ASSTDGGNPTDTQY
TRBV9	ASSGNRLAGGSASTDTQY
TRBV10-3	AIRLGQEVGNTIY
TRBV20-1	SARDGAAGTINTQY
TRBV5-1	ASSPKTGGDEQY
TRBV4-1	ASSQGQGGPRNEQF
TRBV30	AWRNRGWGDIQY
TRBV6-2/TRBV6-3	ASRALNSYEQY
TRBV4-2	ASSQGLGLAGGDTDTQY
TRBV5-1	ASSQGPFIYNEQF
TRBV5-1	ASREGRLGLAPDTQY
TRBV28	ASSFLLESPISNTEAF
TRBV4-1	ASSQAKQGDVVAF